The clone carrying this T cell receptor (beta chain) has at least ten counts. Its antigen is unknown. This entry is derived from a study of metastatic and nonmetastatic thyroid tumors. Study background: Where malignant and benign thyroid patients were concerned, repertoires were compared across blood and tumor or nodule tissue.

Study-wide points: In blood and tumor, TCR beta diversity was reportedly significantly higher in malignant thyroid tumors than in benign nodules.

There were no patients who had received any treatment before thyroid surgery. Germline-derived CDR1 and CDR2 are DFQATT and SNEGSKA (reference sequence). CDR3 length equals 13 residues. V was shortened by 4 bases and J by 4 bases, with 10 bases between the two germline ends. In the study's own analysis: A classifier of distant metastasis in papillary thyroid cancer was built from CDR3 differences (across clinicopathological groups). TCRdb re-clonotyped the PCR reads via MiXCR. V and J calls and clone size were set by TCRdb, not the authors. The sample consists of about 39,000 clones, 16% of them appearing once.

The V gene is TRBV20-1, the J gene TRBJ1-4; D ambiguous. The sequencing input was blood. The sequence was obtained from a female donor with papillary thyroid cancer or a benign thyroid nodule (not recorded which). Some clones in this sample may be carry-over from other donors' samples. The CDR3 protein is CSANLGLNEKLFF. CDR3 DNA: TGCAGTGCTAACCTCGGGCTTAATGAAAAACTGTTTTTT.